This passage covers 13 T cell receptor beta chains from one sample sequenced in a study of spatial heterogeneity in lung cancer. General study results and limits: For expanded intratumoral alpha and beta TCRs, counts tracked tumor mutation counts.

The antigens these receptors bind are not known. TCRdb used MiXCR to reprocess the 5' RACE reads, holding one entry per CDR3 protein. In the table there are roughly 7,700 distinct CDR3 sequences, over 5% of which are singletons. The time point here: sample taken at primary tumor resection. The sample consisted of lung tumor tissue, taken at surgery. The source is a male donor with early-stage non-small cell lung cancer.

This clonotype turned up a few times. This chain connects TRBV6-5 to TRBJ2-5; D perhaps matches TRBD2 (6 bases). The germline gives CDR1 MNHEY, CDR2 SVGAGI. The V end lost 10 bases, the J end lost 4 bases, and 16 bases lay between the germline ends. The CDR3 is made up of 13 amino acids. The CDR3 coding sequence is TGTGCCACCCGGGGCCCCGGGGGAGAGACCCAGTACTTC. This sequence encodes CATRGPGGETQYF.

This clonotype has a count of ten or more. V gene TRBV6-1 combines with J gene TRBJ2-2, with 13 bases fitting TRBD2. V gave up 2 bases and J gave up 6 bases; unmatched junction bases: 3. CDR1 is MNHNS, CDR2 SASEGT, per germline. This CDR3 comprises 16 residues. The CDR3 DNA is TGTGCCAGCAGTGAACTGGGACTAGCGGGGTCCGGGGAGCTGTTTTTT. Residues: CASSELGLAGSGELFF.

By frequency in the sample, this clonotype is medium-sized. The chain employs TRBV5-1 and TRBJ2-5; TRBD1 matches at 10 bases. This CDR3 is built from 15 residues. CDR1 and CDR2 (germline): SGHRS, YFSETQ. The V gene end was trimmed by 2 bases and the J gene end by 5 bases; junction bases not matched to a gene: 6. This CDR3 reads CASSFTGTGDETQYF. The CDR3 DNA reads TGCGCCAGCAGCTTCACCGGGACAGGGGACGAGACCCAGTACTTC.

In this sample, this clonotype turned up many times. This chain connects TRBV5-1 to TRBJ2-3, with D possibly being TRBD1 (5 bases). Per the germline V gene, CDR1 is SGHRS and CDR2 is YFSETQ. The CDR3 has 13 residues. Trimming took off 7 bases at V and 1 base at J, with 10 bases between the two ends. The CDR3 loop is CASRIGGTDTQYF. The CDR3 nucleotides read TGCGCCAGCCGGATAGGGGGCACAGATACGCAGTATTTT.

This clonotype was found once. The CDR3 end shows no conserved phenylalanine or tryptophan, and so a read error is likely. The genes are TRBV28 and TRBJ1-1; 10 bases match TRBD1. V shed 5 bases, J shed 5 bases, and the junction held 5 bases outside the gene matches. CDR1 MDHEN and CDR2 SYDVKM come from the germline V gene. The CDR3 is 14 residues long. CDR3 DNA: TGTGCCAGCAGTACGAGGACAGGGGGTACTGAAGCTTTCTCT. It codes for CASSTRTGGTEAFS.

Ten or more counts support this clonotype. V and J are TRBV7-2 and TRBJ2-1, with D possibly being TRBD1 or TRBD2 (5 bases each). Per germline, CDR1 SGHTA and CDR2 FQGNSA. The ends were cut back, 2 bases at V and 10 bases at J, with 9 bases in the middle. The CDR3 loop spans 12 amino acids. The CDR3 protein is CASSLYGTEQFF. The DNA of the CDR3 is TGTGCCAGCAGCTTATATGGGACGGAGCAGTTCTTC.

This clonotype was observed many times. V usage is TRBV6-1 and J usage is TRBJ1-2; 8 nucleotides line up with TRBD1. The CDR3 is 16 residues long. Germline loops: CDR1 MNHNS, CDR2 SASEGT. Germline trimming cut 1 base from V and 2 bases from J; bases unmatched to any gene: 6. The CDR3 sequence is CASSEVGTGKNYGYTF. Here the CDR3 DNA reads TGTGCCAGCAGTGAAGTAGGGACAGGAAAAAACTATGGCTACACCTTC.

V and J are TRBV4-3 and TRBJ2-7; 7 nucleotides line up with TRBD2. Germline V gene lookup returns CDR1 LGHNA and CDR2 YSLEER. V gave up 1 base and J gave up 5 bases; unmatched junction bases: 2. The CDR3 extends over 13 amino acids. This chain's CDR3 is CASSQGSGDEQYF. The CDR3 bases are TGCGCCAGCAGCCAAGGAAGCGGGGACGAGCAGTACTTC.

This clonotype was counted many times. The chain couples TRBV6-1 to TRBJ1-1; D remains unclear. The germline V gene encodes CDR1 MNHNS and CDR2 SASEGT. Trimming cost V 3 bases and J 4 bases, with 15 bases left between them. The CDR3 has 15 amino acids. The CDR3 coding sequence is TGTGCCAGCAGTGAGGTACCGGACGGGTCCACTGAAGCTTTCTTT. Protein: CASSEVPDGSTEAFF.

Relative to its sample, this clonotype is medium-sized. The chain recombines TRBV3-1 with TRBJ2-2; TRBD1 might be the D (5 bases). The CDR3 runs 13 residues. Germline V gene data show CDR1 as LGHDT and CDR2 as YNNKEL (reference sequence). V was trimmed by 4 bases and J by 6 bases, leaving 9 bases between them. CDR3 sequence: CASSPSGPGELFF. The CDR3 nucleotides read TGTGCCAGCAGCCCTTCAGGGCCCGGGGAGCTGTTTTTT.

This clonotype came up many times. The chain carries TRBV5-1 and TRBJ1-5; TRBD1 aligns across 8 bases. The CDR3 covers 13 residues. V dropped 2 bases and J dropped 7; count of bases not matched to a gene: 2. In germline, CDR1 is SGHRS, CDR2 YFSETQ. The CDR3 spells CASSFGQGQPQHF. CDR3 in DNA: TGCGCCAGCAGCTTCGGACAGGGCCAGCCCCAGCATTTT.

This clonotype is categorized as medium-sized. The rearrangement joins TRBV5-1 to TRBJ1-1, with D possibly TRBD1 on 5 matching bases. V dropped 3 bases and J dropped 5 bases, with 17 bases sitting between them. The CDR3 loop spans 15 amino acids. The V gene's germline CDR1 is SGHRS and CDR2 YFSETQ. Here the CDR3 reads CASSWAQGYRTEAFF. The CDR3 coding sequence is TGCGCCAGCAGCTGGGCCCAGGGTTATCGTACTGAAGCTTTCTTT.

This clonotype was seen a handful of times. J is TRBJ2-5 and V is TRBV29-1; D might be TRBD1 or TRBD2, each matching 5 bases. Trimming pared 6 bases from V and 7 bases from J, leaving 21 bases between. The germline V gene encodes CDR1 SQVTM and CDR2 ANQGSEA. The CDR3 consists of 14 residues. The DNA for the CDR3 is TGCAGCGTCGGTCCGGGACCACCCATTGGGACCCAGTACTTC. It translates to CSVGPGPPIGTQYF.